Listed below are T cell receptor beta chains from one sample, sequenced in a study of Ad26.COV2.S vaccination and SARS-CoV-2 variants. Sequencing was performed with immunoSEQ multiplex PCR; in TCRdb, only in-frame clones are kept and a portion is missing. The table records around 450,000 clones, around 90% of them present only once. Sample: peripheral blood, taken in a trial of Ad26.COV2.S vaccine versus placebo. The source of these receptors is a person between 18 and 65 years old who received the Ad26.COV2.S COVID-19 vaccine or a placebo. CDR3s include the opening cysteine and the closing phenylalanine or tryptophan. Fields, in order: clone size, J gene, V gene, D gene, CDR3 DNA, CDR3 protein. A D gene is named only where the DNA matches it firmly. Expanded clones are given a class, and other clones once, few, many or no size at all.

NA | TRBJ2-1 | TRBV9 | NA | TGTGCCAGCAGCGTAGGACCCCATAGTAACAATGAGCAGTTCTTC | CASSVGPHSNNEQFF
NA | TRBJ2-5 | TRBV7-9 | NA | TGTGCCAGCAGCTTATTTTATCTAGGATTGGGTACGGGAGAGACCCAGTACTTC | CASSLFYLGLGTGETQYF
NA | TRBJ2-1 | TRBV28 | NA | TGTGCCAGCAGTTTTCTAGGGAATGAGCAGTTCTTC | CASSFLGNEQFF
NA | TRBJ2-3 | TRBV7-3 | NA | TGTGCCAGCAGCTTAGGCAGGAGCACAGATACGCAGTATTTT | CASSLGRSTDTQYF
once | TRBJ1-1 | TRBV7-2 | TRBD1 | TGTGCCAGCAGCCTCACAGGGGGCGGTACGTCGGCTTTCTTT | CASSLTGGGTSAFF
NA | TRBJ1-5 | TRBV6-6 | NA | TGTGCCAGCAGGACAGGAGATCAGCCCCAGCATTTT | CASRTGDQPQHF
NA | TRBJ1-2 | TRBV12-5 | NA | TGTGCTAGTGGTTTCTCTAACTATGGCTACACCTTC | CASGFSNYGYTF
NA | TRBJ1-1 | TRBV18 | NA | TGTGCCAGCTCACCAATAGCGAACACTGAAGCTTTCTTT | CASSPIANTEAFF
NA | TRBJ1-6 | TRBV7-9 | TRBD1 | TGTGCCAGCAGCTCTCAGGGGGGTGCCTTGTCACCCCTCCACTTT | CASSSQGGALSPLHF
NA | TRBJ2-2 | TRBV11-2 | TRBD2 | TGTGCCAGCAGCTTAGGGGTGACTAGCGACACCGGGGAGCTGTTTTTT | CASSLGVTSDTGELFF
NA | TRBJ2-3 | TRBV9 | NA | TGTGCCAGCAGCGCATACCAAGACAGGCTCACAGATACGCAGTATTTT | CASSAYQDRLTDTQYF
NA | TRBJ1-6 | TRBV2 | TRBD1 | TGTGCCAGCATCGGACAGGGTGCCCTCAGAGGGTCACCCCTCCACTTT | CASIGQGALRGSPLHF
NA | TRBJ2-1 | TRBV27 | TRBD2 | TGTGCCAGCAGTTCTAGACTAGCGGGAACGTCCTACAATGAGCAGTTCTTC | CASSSRLAGTSYNEQFF
NA | TRBJ1-2 | TRBV20-1 | NA | TGCAGTGCTAGCACAACTTATGGCTACACCTTC | CSASTTYGYTF
once | TRBJ2-1 | TRBV4-1 | NA | TGCGCCAGCAGCCAAGATCCTGCGGACACGGGCAATGAGCAGTTCTTC | CASSQDPADTGNEQFF
NA | TRBJ2-7 | TRBV7-2 | NA | TGTGCCAGCAGCTTAACATACCCTGGGGAGCAGTACTTC | CASSLTYPGEQYF
NA | TRBJ1-4 | TRBV6-2/TRBV6-3 | NA | TGTGCCAGCAGTTACGACGAGGGGAAACTGTTTTTT | CASSYDEGKLFF
NA | TRBJ2-3 | TRBV27 | NA | TGTGCCAGCAGTTTATTGGGCACAGATACGCAGTATTTT | CASSLLGTDTQYF
NA | TRBJ1-1 | TRBV12-2 | NA | TGTGCAAGTCGCTTCCAACTAAAAGGGGGCTCTGAAGCTTTCTTT | CASRFQLKGGSEAFF
NA | TRBJ1-4 | TRBV27 | TRBD1 | TGTGCCAGCAGTGAGTTCAGGGGGCTTGGAGAAAAACTGTTTTTT | CASSEFRGLGEKLFF
NA | TRBJ1-3 | TRBV9 | NA | TGTGCCAGCAGCGTAGAGCAGGACTCTGGAAACACCATATATTTT | CASSVEQDSGNTIYF
NA | TRBJ2-7 | TRBV5-1 | NA | TGCGCCAGCAGCTTGCCATCTGGCGAGCAGTACTTC | CASSLPSGEQYF
NA | TRBJ2-2 | TRBV30 | NA | TGTGCCTGGAGTGTAACTCTAGGCGGGGAGCTGTTTTTT | CAWSVTLGGELFF
NA | TRBJ2-3 | TRBV5-5 | NA | TGTGCCAGCAGCTTTCAGACTGCGGGTACGCAGTATTTT | CASSFQTAGTQYF
NA | TRBJ2-7 | TRBV11-2 | NA | TGTGCCAGCAGCCGCTCGACTTCTCTAAGCTCCTACGAGCAGTACTTC | CASSRSTSLSSYEQYF
NA | TRBJ2-1 | TRBV12-5 | NA | TGTGCTAGTGGCAACCCCGAACTGGGGGGCAATGAGCAGTTCTTC | CASGNPELGGNEQFF
NA | TRBJ2-1 | TRBV9 | TRBD2 | TGTGCCAGCAGCCCCCAGCGGGGGACAAGGAGTGAGCAGTTCTTC | CASSPQRGTRSEQFF
once | TRBJ2-3 | TRBV9 | TRBD2 | TGTGCCAGCAGCGTATCGAGGTTAGCGGGAGGGGATGCAGATACGCAGTATTTT | CASSVSRLAGGDADTQYF
NA | TRBJ2-7 | TRBV15 | TRBD1 | TGTGCCACCAGCAGAGATCTCGGGACAGGCCTCCACGAGCAGTACTTC | CATSRDLGTGLHEQYF
NA | TRBJ1-1 | TRBV7-5 | NA | TGTGTCAGAAGCGGCACGACACCTCCCCGGGGTTTTAACACTGAAGCTTTCTTT | CVRSGTTPPRGFNTEAFF
once | TRBJ2-1 | TRBV4-3 | TRBD1 | TGCGCCAGCAGCCAAGATCCGGGACAGGGGGTTGAGCAGTTCTTC | CASSQDPGQGVEQFF
NA | TRBJ1-4 | TRBV2 | NA | TGTGCCAGCAGTGAACTGGTTCAGGGTGAAAAACTGTTTTTT | CASSELVQGEKLFF
few | TRBJ2-7 | TRBV10-1 | NA | TGCGCCAGCAGTGGCAGGGGTTACGAGCAGTACTTC | CASSGRGYEQYF
NA | TRBJ2-7 | TRBV6-5 | NA | TGTGCCAGCAGTTACCGGGGTTACGAGCAGTACTTC | CASSYRGYEQYF
NA | TRBJ1-2 | TRBV19 | TRBD1 | TGTGCCAGTAGTAGATTGACAGGGGACGGCCGTGGCTACACCTTC | CASSRLTGDGRGYTF
NA | TRBJ2-2 | TRBV12-3/TRBV12-4 | NA | TGTGCCAGCAGTGCCTGGGCCACCGGGGAGCTGTTTTTT | CASSAWATGELFF
NA | TRBJ2-3 | TRBV7-2 | NA | TGTGCCAGCAGCCACAGGTTCCGCCCAGATACGCAGTATTTT | CASSHRFRPDTQYF
NA | TRBJ1-2 | TRBV28 | TRBD1 | TGTGCCAGCAGTTTAACAGGGGGGACCTATGGCTACACCTTC | CASSLTGGTYGYTF
NA | TRBJ2-7 | TRBV11-2 | TRBD2 | TGTGCCAGCAGCCAGCCGGGACTAGCGGGAGTCGGCTCCTACGAGCAGTACTTC | CASSQPGLAGVGSYEQYF
NA | TRBJ1-5 | TRBV19 | NA | TGTGCCAGTAGCAAAATCACCCCGATCGGGGTGAGCAATCAGCCCCAGCATTTT | CASSKITPIGVSNQPQHF
NA | TRBJ2-7 | TRBV9 | TRBD2 | TGTGCCAGCAGCGTAACCCCGTCAGGGCCTGGGACTATATACGAGCAGTACTTC | CASSVTPSGPGTIYEQYF
NA | TRBJ1-2 | TRBV2 | TRBD1 | TGTGCCAGCAGTGTTAGGACAGGCAACTATGGCTACACCTTC | CASSVRTGNYGYTF
NA | TRBJ1-1 | TRBV9 | TRBD1 | TGTGCCAGCAGCGTAGAAGGGACAGTCAACACTGAAGCTTTCTTT | CASSVEGTVNTEAFF
NA | TRBJ2-1 | TRBV6-5 | TRBD1 | TGTGCCAGCACGAGACAGGGGTGGAATAATGAGCAGTTCTTC | CASTRQGWNNEQFF
NA | TRBJ2-3 | TRBV28 | NA | TGTGCCAGCAGATCAGCAGGGGATACGCAGTATTTT | CASRSAGDTQYF
NA | TRBJ2-1 | TRBV19 | TRBD2 | TGTGCCACCTCCTCGGCGGGAGTCTACAATGAGCAGTTCTTC | CATSSAGVYNEQFF
NA | TRBJ2-5 | TRBV3-1/TRBV3-2 | NA | TGTGCCAGCCCCCCGCCCCAGGGAGAGAAAGAGACCCAGTACTTC | CASPPPQGEKETQYF
NA | TRBJ2-7 | TRBV9 | NA | TGTGCCAGCAGCGTAGACGAAGGTTACTACGAGCAGTACTTC | CASSVDEGYYEQYF
NA | TRBJ2-2 | TRBV2 | TRBD1 | TGTGCCAGCAAAGGACAGGCGAACACCGGGGAGCTGTTTTTT | CASKGQANTGELFF
NA | TRBJ2-3 | TRBV4-3 | NA | TGCGCCAGCAGCCAAGCGGTGGCAGAATCTAGCACAGATACGCAGTATTTT | CASSQAVAESSTDTQYF
NA | TRBJ2-1 | TRBV7-8 | NA | TGTGCCAGCAGCTTTCCCCATCGCGGGACGGAGCAGTTCTTC | CASSFPHRGTEQFF
few | TRBJ1-3 | TRBV4-1 | NA | TGCGCCAGCAGCCAAGAAGGCCGAAGATCTGGAAACACCATATATTTT | CASSQEGRRSGNTIYF
NA | TRBJ2-1 | TRBV12-3/TRBV12-4 | NA | TGTGCCAGCAGTTTCCTCAATGAGCAGTTCTTC | CASSFLNEQFF
NA | TRBJ2-7 | TRBV5-1 | NA | TGCGCCAGCAGCTTACAAAGCTCCTACGAGCAGTACTTC | CASSLQSSYEQYF